The 30 T cell receptor beta chains in this list originate from one sample, sequenced in a study of blood T cell repertoires in COVID-19. TCRdb's copy holds only in-frame clones and misses some; the assay was immunoSEQ multiplex PCR. The sample lists roughly 260,000 clones, around 82% seen once, with 3.1% in the top ten. The sample taken for sequencing was peripheral blood. All receptors come from a woman aged 18 to 35 with acute or convalescent COVID-19.

This clone was seen only once. This may arise from a read error, as a much more abundant clone is one base away. The genes are TRBV3-1 (or the pseudogene TRBV3-2) and TRBJ1-2; 9 nucleotides line up with TRBD1. Germline CDR1 and CDR2: LGHDT and YNNKEL (reference sequence). The CDR3 has 14 amino acids. Germline trimming cut 1 base from V and 5 bases from J; bases unmatched to any gene: 2. The CDR3, as DNA: TGTGCCAGCAGCCAAGGGGGACAGGGTTATGGCTACACCTTC. As protein: CASSQGGQGYGYTF.

The chain links TRBV6-5 to TRBJ2-1; possibly TRBD2 for D (6 bases). The CDR3 is made up of 14 amino acids. Trimming removed 7 bases from V and 6 bases from J, with 16 bases in between. Germline V CDR1 and CDR2: MNHEY, SVGAGI. CDR3 sequence (DNA): TGTGCCAGCACCGACGGAGGGGTAGGCAATGAGCAGTTCTTC. Translated: CASTDGGVGNEQFF.

The V gene is TRBV27, the J gene TRBJ1-1; TRBD1 matches at 7 bases. J was trimmed by 7 bases and V by 5 bases; bases with no gene match: 7. CDR1 and CDR2 from the germline V gene are MNHEY and SMNVEV (reference sequence). The CDR3 extends over 13 amino acids. In nucleotides, the CDR3 is TGTGCCAGCAGTCTCAAAAGACAGGGTGAAGCTTTCTTT. Amino acids: CASSLKRQGEAFF.

The chain has TRBV21-1 and TRBJ2-7; TRBD2 is taken as the D call from the table, unchecked against the DNA. TRBV21-1 is flagged as a pseudogene. This CDR3 is 13 amino acids long. The CDR3 coding sequence is TGTGCCAGCAGCAAAGCGGGGGGTTGCGAGCAGTACTTC. The encoded protein is CASSKAGGCEQYF.

The V gene is TRBV10-1, the J gene TRBJ1-6; maybe TRBD1 (6 bases). Trimming took 11 bases from V and 8 from J, leaving 16 bases between them. Germline CDR1 is WNHNN and CDR2 is SYGVQD (reference sequence). This CDR3 has 13 residues. The CDR3 spells CAVIRGGDSPLHF. CDR3 nucleotide sequence: TGCGCCGTCATAAGGGGGGGCGATTCACCCCTCCACTTT.

The chain uses TRBV6-5 and TRBJ1-6; 7 bases line up with TRBD1. The germline gives CDR1 MNHEY, CDR2 SVGAGI. The CDR3 runs to 15 residues. V was clipped by 6 bases and J by 5 bases; unmatched bases: 7. The CDR3, as DNA: TGTGCCAGCAGCCCGAGACAGGGTAATAATTCACCCCTCCACTTT. This translates into CASSPRQGNNSPLHF.

This sequence joins TRBV29-1 and TRBJ2-5; perhaps TRBD2 as D (5 bases). Germline CDR1 and CDR2: SQVTM and ANQGSEA. Trimming removed 3 bases from V and 5 bases from J, with 13 bases in between. The CDR3 runs 13 residues. The CDR3 nucleotides read TGCAGCGTTGACGGAGGACCCGGGGAGACCCAGTACTTC. Translation gives CSVDGGPGETQYF.

The chain has TRBV30 and TRBJ2-1; TRBD2 matches 12 bases. The CDR3 sequence is 17 residues long. The germline CDR1 and CDR2 sequences are GTSNPN and SVGIG (reference sequence). Trimming cost V 3 bases and J 2 bases; bases outside gene matches: 8. The CDR3 sequence is CAWSRLAGGSAYNEQFF. The CDR3 DNA sequence: TGTGCCTGGAGCCGGCTAGCGGGAGGGTCCGCCTACAATGAGCAGTTCTTC.

Details on this clone: The same CDR3 also results from other DNA sequences found in this sample. CDR3 in DNA: TGTGCCAGTAGCGACAGACACAATGAGCAGTTCTTC. Translating it yields CASSDRHNEQFF. The rearrangement joins TRBV19 to TRBJ2-1, with D perhaps matching TRBD1 (5 bases). The CDR3 loop spans 12 amino acids. Trimming left V 6 bases short and J 5 bases short, with 8 bases between. The germline CDR1 and CDR2 sequences are LNHDA and SQIVND (reference sequence).

About this clone itself: Mismatch with germline at one junction end may stem from a read error. V gene TRBV24-1 combines with J gene TRBJ2-1, with D perhaps matching TRBD2 (6 bases). The germline gives CDR1 KGHDR, CDR2 SFDVKD. The CDR3 consists of 18 residues. CDR3 nucleotide sequence: TGTGCCACCAGTGATTTTGGGGGAGGAGTAGTATCCTTCAATGAGCAGTTCTTC. Its translation is CATSDFGGGVVSFNEQFF.

V is TRBV27 and J is TRBJ2-3, with a weak D call TRBD2 (7 bases). CDR3 size: 17 residues. The germline V gene has CDR1 MNHEY and CDR2 SMNVEV (reference sequence). V lost 4 bases and J lost 6, with 23 bases in between. The CDR3 coding sequence is TGTGCCAGCAGTTCGCCTAACACAGGGATGGGGGGGGATACGCAGTATTTT. Protein sequence: CASSSPNTGMGGDTQYF.

This clone was seen only once. At the DNA level, this CDR3 is encoded by other sequences in the same sample as well. J is TRBJ2-3 and V is TRBV18; 10 bases agree with TRBD1. V gave up 3 bases and J gave up 4 bases; unmatched junction bases: 1. The germline gives CDR1 KGHSH, CDR2 LQKENI. The CDR3 sequence is 14 residues long. The CDR3 loop is CASSPGQGADTQYF. The CDR3 DNA reads as TGTGCCAGCTCACCCGGACAGGGGGCAGATACGCAGTATTTT.

The chain uses TRBV3-1 (or the pseudogene TRBV3-2) and TRBJ2-5; D ambiguous. Trimming shortened V by 0 bases and J by 2 bases, and 10 bases separated the two germline ends. In germline, CDR1 is LGHDT, CDR2 YNNKEL (reference sequence). CDR3 length equals 15 residues. In DNA, the CDR3 is TGTGCCAGCAGCCAAGACTGGTCAGTTCAAGAGACCCAGTACTTC. Its translation: CASSQDWSVQETQYF.

This chain connects TRBV5-5 to TRBJ1-4; 9 nucleotides line up with TRBD1. Germline-derived CDR1 and CDR2 are SGHKS and YYEKEE (reference sequence). The CDR3 is made up of 19 amino acids. Trimming took 5 bases from V and 0 from J; bases not matched to a gene: 14. The CDR3 nucleotides are TGTGCCAGCAGTTCTTTCCCGGGGACAGGGCTCCCAACTAATGAAAAACTGTTTTTT. As protein: CASSSFPGTGLPTNEKLFF. Full variable domain (outside the CDR3, taken from reference TRBV5-5 and TRBJ1-4): DAGVTQSPTHLIKTRGQQVTLRCSPISGHKSVSWYQQVLGQGPQFIFQYYEKEERGRGNFPDRFSARQFPNYSSELNVNALLLGDSALYLCASSSFPGTGLPTNEKLFFGSGTQLSVL.

This chain connects TRBV18 to TRBJ2-7, with 9 bases identical to TRBD1. Germline V CDR1 and CDR2: KGHSH, LQKENI. V shed 4 bases and J 4 bases; nucleotides not matched to a gene: 11. The CDR3 totals 16 residues. The CDR3 coding sequence is TGTGCCAGCTCACTAGACCCCGGGACAGGGTTTTACGAGCAGTACTTC. The encoded protein is CASSLDPGTGFYEQYF.

V and J are TRBV7-8 and TRBJ2-5; perhaps TRBD1 as D (5 bases). From germline, CDR1 is SGHVS and CDR2 FQNEAQ. V lost 3 bases and J lost 5, with 13 bases in between. This CDR3 contains 14 residues. CDR3 DNA sequence: TGTGCCAGCAGCTTCTCAGGGATAAGGGAGACCCAGTACTTC. It translates to CASSFSGIRETQYF.

The chain uses TRBV7-6 and TRBJ2-2; D not resolved. Germline loops: CDR1 SGHVS, CDR2 FNYEAQ. V lost 11 bases and J 9 bases, leaving 25 bases between the germline ends. The CDR3 totals 15 residues. Written as DNA, the CDR3 is TGTGCCCCGAGCGCTCTCCCGATTCCTTACCGGGAGCTGTTTTTT. This codes for CAPSALPIPYRELFF.

The J gene is TRBJ2-1, the V gene TRBV7-3; D perhaps matches TRBD2 (6 bases). This CDR3 region has 15 residues. Germline-derived CDR1 and CDR2 are SGHTA and FQGTGA. V lost 1 base and J lost 6, with 13 bases in between. CDR3 sequence reads: CASSLMTGTSNEQFF. CDR3 DNA: TGTGCCAGCAGCTTAATGACCGGGACTTCCAATGAGCAGTTCTTC.

V and J are TRBV5-1 and TRBJ2-1; 12 bases agree with TRBD2. CDR1 and CDR2 (germline): SGHRS, YFSETQ. The CDR3 consists of 15 residues. V lost 3 bases to trimming and J lost 7 bases; unmatched junction nucleotides: 5. In DNA, the CDR3 is TGCGCCAGCAGCTCACGACTAGCGGGAGTGAATGAGCAGTTCTTC. Its translation: CASSSRLAGVNEQFF.

J is TRBJ2-5 and V is TRBV27; 7 nucleotides match TRBD1. The CDR3 loop spans 12 amino acids. Per germline, CDR1 MNHEY and CDR2 SMNVEV (reference sequence). The V gene end was trimmed by 8 bases and the J gene end by 3 bases; junction bases not matched to a gene: 3. CDR3 amino acids: CASGTDEETQYF. CDR3 coding DNA: TGTGCCAGCGGGACAGACGAAGAGACCCAGTACTTC.

V is TRBV30 and J is TRBJ1-1; D unclear. The CDR3 covers 11 residues. Germline CDR1 and CDR2: GTSNPN and SVGIG (reference sequence). V dropped 3 bases and J dropped 6 bases, with 8 bases sitting between them. CDR3 sequence (DNA): TGTGCCTGGAGCGAGGGAGCTGAAGCTTTCTTT. Encoded protein: CAWSEGAEAFF. The full variable domain, in which reference TRBV30 and TRBJ1-1 provide the parts outside the CDR3, is SQTIHQWPATLVQPVGSPLSLECTVEGTSNPNLYWYRQAAGRGLQLLFYSVGIGQISSEVPQNLSASRPQDRQFILSSKKLLLSDSGFYLCAWSEGAEAFFGQGTRLTVV.

This clone was detected ten times or more. This sample also contains other DNA sequences that code for the same CDR3. V and J are TRBV15 and TRBJ1-4; D gene ambiguous. V gave up 0 bases and J gave up 5 bases, with 7 bases separating them. The CDR3 is made up of 14 amino acids. Germline V gene sequence: CDR1 LNHNV, CDR2 YYDKDF (reference sequence). The CDR3 DNA reads TGTGCCACCAGCAGAGATCTGGGCAATGAAAAACTGTTTTTT. It is translated as CATSRDLGNEKLFF.

The genes are TRBV18 and TRBJ2-1; TRBD2 agrees at 11 bases. After removal of 3 bases from V and 4 bases from J, the junction contained 2 bases not matched to a gene. The CDR3 runs 15 residues. Germline V gene sequence: CDR1 KGHSH, CDR2 LQKENI. CDR3 bases: TGTGCCAGCTCACCGGGACTAGCGGCATACAATGAGCAGTTCTTC. Translation: CASSPGLAAYNEQFF.

The chain uses TRBV6-5 and TRBJ2-2; 9 bases fit TRBD2. V was clipped by 8 bases and J by 0 bases; unmatched bases: 4. The CDR3 covers 15 residues. The V gene's germline CDR1 is MNHEY and CDR2 SVGAGI. CDR3 loop: CASSGLAPNTGELFF. CDR3 bases: TGTGCCAGCTCCGGACTAGCGCCGAACACCGGGGAGCTGTTTTTT.

The chain couples TRBV11-3 to TRBJ2-2, with D possibly matching TRBD1 (5 bases). The V gene's germline CDR1 is SGHNT and CDR2 YENEEA. The V end lost 4 bases, the J end lost 6 bases, and 12 bases lay between the germline ends. CDR3 size: 14 residues. CDR3 bases: TGTGCCAGCAGCTCAGGGTTGGGCGCCGGGGAGCTGTTTTTT. Translation gives CASSSGLGAGELFF.

The rearrangement links TRBV7-6 to TRBJ2-6, with TRBD2 as a possible D gene (5 bases). Deletions cut 1 base from V and 1 base from J, with 8 bases between. This CDR3 region has 16 residues. Germline V CDR1 and CDR2: SGHVS, FNYEAQ. CDR3 sequence: CASSLGRGSGANVLTF. The CDR3 DNA sequence: TGTGCCAGCAGCTTAGGTCGGGGTTCTGGGGCCAACGTCCTGACTTTC.

This sequence joins TRBV6-1 and TRBJ2-5; D remains unclear. The V end lost 5 bases, the J end lost 2 bases, and 15 bases lay between the germline ends. Per the germline V gene, CDR1 is MNHNS and CDR2 is SASEGT. There are 15 residues in the CDR3. The CDR3 sequence is CASSQTLVRQETQYF. CDR3 nucleotide sequence: TGTGCCAGCAGTCAGACCCTAGTTAGGCAAGAGACCCAGTACTTC.

V and J are TRBV5-6 and TRBJ2-3; 8 positions agree with TRBD2. Germline loops: CDR1 SGHDT, CDR2 YYEEEE. The CDR3 runs to 17 residues. The trim removed 0 bases at V and 2 bases at J, leaving 8 bases unmatched. CDR3 nucleotides: TGTGCCAGCAGCTTGGGTGTGAGCGGGGGCAACACAGATACGCAGTATTTT. This translates into CASSLGVSGGNTDTQYF.

The V gene is TRBV4-3, the J gene TRBJ2-3, with TRBD2 matching 7 bases. Germline assignment: CDR1 LGHNA and CDR2 YSLEER. V trimming: 4 bases; J trimming: 5 bases; junction bases outside the gene matches: 15. This CDR3 comprises 17 residues. For the CDR3, the DNA is TGCGCCAGCAGCCTAGGGGCGGCGGGAGATTCTGGAGATACGCAGTATTTT. This translates into CASSLGAAGDSGDTQYF.

The chain has TRBV30 and TRBJ2-4; perhaps TRBD2 as D (6 bases). The germline gives CDR1 GTSNPN, CDR2 SVGIG (reference sequence). V lost 2 bases to trimming and J lost 10 bases, with 15 bases between them. This CDR3 has 13 amino acids. The CDR3 nucleotides are TGTGCCTGGAGTCCCGGGACTTCCCCAATTCAGTACTTC. It specifies CAWSPGTSPIQYF. Drawing the rest from reference TRBV30 and TRBJ2-4, the complete variable domain is SQTIHQWPATLVQPVGSPLSLECTVEGTSNPNLYWYRQAAGRGLQLLFYSVGIGQISSEVPQNLSASRPQDRQFILSSKKLLLSDSGFYLCAWSPGTSPIQYFGAGTRLSVL.